Sequencing of this T cell receptor (beta chain) was carried out in a study of shared clonotypes between healthy human individuals. Germline V gene sequence: CDR1 GTSNPN, CDR2 SVGIG (reference sequence). Trimming pared 2 bases from V and 7 bases from J, leaving 14 bases between. The CDR3 runs 14 residues. The data were produced by immunoSEQ multiplex PCR, yet TCRdb's version contains in-frame clones alone and is incomplete. The repertoire holds fewer than 1.6 million clones, with just under 99% as singletons. V is TRBV30 and J is TRBJ2-2; tentatively, D is TRBD2 (7 bases). The TCR originated in a man aged 30 to 39 in good health. The sequencing input was naive CD4+ T cells sorted from blood. Subset denoted: CD45RA+ positively selected. The CDR3, as DNA: TGTGCCTGGAGTCCCCGGGGGGCCGGCGGGGAGCTGTTTTTT. This sequence encodes CAWSPRGAGGELFF.